Given below is one T cell receptor (beta chain) in context. Sequencing was performed with immunoSEQ multiplex PCR; in TCRdb, only in-frame clones are kept and a portion is missing. The table records 40,000 or so clones, around 86% of them present only once. This specimen belongs to a study of OX40 agonist ivuxolimab in advanced cancers. Looking at the study overall: Prior anti-PD-1, anti-PD-L1 or anti-CTLA-4 therapy did not bar entry, and roughly 40% had some.

This clonotype was obtained from an adult with an advanced solid tumor such as melanoma, head and neck, liver or kidney cancer. Source: CD4+ or CD8+ T cells sorted from blood, taken in a trial of the OX40 agonist ivuxolimab.

The CDR3 reads CAIRGDRIDQFF. In nucleotides, the CDR3 is TGTGCCATCAGAGGAGACAGGATTGACCAGTTCTTC. The genes are TRBV10-3 and TRBJ2-1; tentative D call: TRBD1 (6 bases). V shed 6 bases and J shed 13 bases, with 16 bases lying between them. The germline V gene has CDR1 ENHRY and CDR2 SYGVKD. The CDR3 totals 12 residues.